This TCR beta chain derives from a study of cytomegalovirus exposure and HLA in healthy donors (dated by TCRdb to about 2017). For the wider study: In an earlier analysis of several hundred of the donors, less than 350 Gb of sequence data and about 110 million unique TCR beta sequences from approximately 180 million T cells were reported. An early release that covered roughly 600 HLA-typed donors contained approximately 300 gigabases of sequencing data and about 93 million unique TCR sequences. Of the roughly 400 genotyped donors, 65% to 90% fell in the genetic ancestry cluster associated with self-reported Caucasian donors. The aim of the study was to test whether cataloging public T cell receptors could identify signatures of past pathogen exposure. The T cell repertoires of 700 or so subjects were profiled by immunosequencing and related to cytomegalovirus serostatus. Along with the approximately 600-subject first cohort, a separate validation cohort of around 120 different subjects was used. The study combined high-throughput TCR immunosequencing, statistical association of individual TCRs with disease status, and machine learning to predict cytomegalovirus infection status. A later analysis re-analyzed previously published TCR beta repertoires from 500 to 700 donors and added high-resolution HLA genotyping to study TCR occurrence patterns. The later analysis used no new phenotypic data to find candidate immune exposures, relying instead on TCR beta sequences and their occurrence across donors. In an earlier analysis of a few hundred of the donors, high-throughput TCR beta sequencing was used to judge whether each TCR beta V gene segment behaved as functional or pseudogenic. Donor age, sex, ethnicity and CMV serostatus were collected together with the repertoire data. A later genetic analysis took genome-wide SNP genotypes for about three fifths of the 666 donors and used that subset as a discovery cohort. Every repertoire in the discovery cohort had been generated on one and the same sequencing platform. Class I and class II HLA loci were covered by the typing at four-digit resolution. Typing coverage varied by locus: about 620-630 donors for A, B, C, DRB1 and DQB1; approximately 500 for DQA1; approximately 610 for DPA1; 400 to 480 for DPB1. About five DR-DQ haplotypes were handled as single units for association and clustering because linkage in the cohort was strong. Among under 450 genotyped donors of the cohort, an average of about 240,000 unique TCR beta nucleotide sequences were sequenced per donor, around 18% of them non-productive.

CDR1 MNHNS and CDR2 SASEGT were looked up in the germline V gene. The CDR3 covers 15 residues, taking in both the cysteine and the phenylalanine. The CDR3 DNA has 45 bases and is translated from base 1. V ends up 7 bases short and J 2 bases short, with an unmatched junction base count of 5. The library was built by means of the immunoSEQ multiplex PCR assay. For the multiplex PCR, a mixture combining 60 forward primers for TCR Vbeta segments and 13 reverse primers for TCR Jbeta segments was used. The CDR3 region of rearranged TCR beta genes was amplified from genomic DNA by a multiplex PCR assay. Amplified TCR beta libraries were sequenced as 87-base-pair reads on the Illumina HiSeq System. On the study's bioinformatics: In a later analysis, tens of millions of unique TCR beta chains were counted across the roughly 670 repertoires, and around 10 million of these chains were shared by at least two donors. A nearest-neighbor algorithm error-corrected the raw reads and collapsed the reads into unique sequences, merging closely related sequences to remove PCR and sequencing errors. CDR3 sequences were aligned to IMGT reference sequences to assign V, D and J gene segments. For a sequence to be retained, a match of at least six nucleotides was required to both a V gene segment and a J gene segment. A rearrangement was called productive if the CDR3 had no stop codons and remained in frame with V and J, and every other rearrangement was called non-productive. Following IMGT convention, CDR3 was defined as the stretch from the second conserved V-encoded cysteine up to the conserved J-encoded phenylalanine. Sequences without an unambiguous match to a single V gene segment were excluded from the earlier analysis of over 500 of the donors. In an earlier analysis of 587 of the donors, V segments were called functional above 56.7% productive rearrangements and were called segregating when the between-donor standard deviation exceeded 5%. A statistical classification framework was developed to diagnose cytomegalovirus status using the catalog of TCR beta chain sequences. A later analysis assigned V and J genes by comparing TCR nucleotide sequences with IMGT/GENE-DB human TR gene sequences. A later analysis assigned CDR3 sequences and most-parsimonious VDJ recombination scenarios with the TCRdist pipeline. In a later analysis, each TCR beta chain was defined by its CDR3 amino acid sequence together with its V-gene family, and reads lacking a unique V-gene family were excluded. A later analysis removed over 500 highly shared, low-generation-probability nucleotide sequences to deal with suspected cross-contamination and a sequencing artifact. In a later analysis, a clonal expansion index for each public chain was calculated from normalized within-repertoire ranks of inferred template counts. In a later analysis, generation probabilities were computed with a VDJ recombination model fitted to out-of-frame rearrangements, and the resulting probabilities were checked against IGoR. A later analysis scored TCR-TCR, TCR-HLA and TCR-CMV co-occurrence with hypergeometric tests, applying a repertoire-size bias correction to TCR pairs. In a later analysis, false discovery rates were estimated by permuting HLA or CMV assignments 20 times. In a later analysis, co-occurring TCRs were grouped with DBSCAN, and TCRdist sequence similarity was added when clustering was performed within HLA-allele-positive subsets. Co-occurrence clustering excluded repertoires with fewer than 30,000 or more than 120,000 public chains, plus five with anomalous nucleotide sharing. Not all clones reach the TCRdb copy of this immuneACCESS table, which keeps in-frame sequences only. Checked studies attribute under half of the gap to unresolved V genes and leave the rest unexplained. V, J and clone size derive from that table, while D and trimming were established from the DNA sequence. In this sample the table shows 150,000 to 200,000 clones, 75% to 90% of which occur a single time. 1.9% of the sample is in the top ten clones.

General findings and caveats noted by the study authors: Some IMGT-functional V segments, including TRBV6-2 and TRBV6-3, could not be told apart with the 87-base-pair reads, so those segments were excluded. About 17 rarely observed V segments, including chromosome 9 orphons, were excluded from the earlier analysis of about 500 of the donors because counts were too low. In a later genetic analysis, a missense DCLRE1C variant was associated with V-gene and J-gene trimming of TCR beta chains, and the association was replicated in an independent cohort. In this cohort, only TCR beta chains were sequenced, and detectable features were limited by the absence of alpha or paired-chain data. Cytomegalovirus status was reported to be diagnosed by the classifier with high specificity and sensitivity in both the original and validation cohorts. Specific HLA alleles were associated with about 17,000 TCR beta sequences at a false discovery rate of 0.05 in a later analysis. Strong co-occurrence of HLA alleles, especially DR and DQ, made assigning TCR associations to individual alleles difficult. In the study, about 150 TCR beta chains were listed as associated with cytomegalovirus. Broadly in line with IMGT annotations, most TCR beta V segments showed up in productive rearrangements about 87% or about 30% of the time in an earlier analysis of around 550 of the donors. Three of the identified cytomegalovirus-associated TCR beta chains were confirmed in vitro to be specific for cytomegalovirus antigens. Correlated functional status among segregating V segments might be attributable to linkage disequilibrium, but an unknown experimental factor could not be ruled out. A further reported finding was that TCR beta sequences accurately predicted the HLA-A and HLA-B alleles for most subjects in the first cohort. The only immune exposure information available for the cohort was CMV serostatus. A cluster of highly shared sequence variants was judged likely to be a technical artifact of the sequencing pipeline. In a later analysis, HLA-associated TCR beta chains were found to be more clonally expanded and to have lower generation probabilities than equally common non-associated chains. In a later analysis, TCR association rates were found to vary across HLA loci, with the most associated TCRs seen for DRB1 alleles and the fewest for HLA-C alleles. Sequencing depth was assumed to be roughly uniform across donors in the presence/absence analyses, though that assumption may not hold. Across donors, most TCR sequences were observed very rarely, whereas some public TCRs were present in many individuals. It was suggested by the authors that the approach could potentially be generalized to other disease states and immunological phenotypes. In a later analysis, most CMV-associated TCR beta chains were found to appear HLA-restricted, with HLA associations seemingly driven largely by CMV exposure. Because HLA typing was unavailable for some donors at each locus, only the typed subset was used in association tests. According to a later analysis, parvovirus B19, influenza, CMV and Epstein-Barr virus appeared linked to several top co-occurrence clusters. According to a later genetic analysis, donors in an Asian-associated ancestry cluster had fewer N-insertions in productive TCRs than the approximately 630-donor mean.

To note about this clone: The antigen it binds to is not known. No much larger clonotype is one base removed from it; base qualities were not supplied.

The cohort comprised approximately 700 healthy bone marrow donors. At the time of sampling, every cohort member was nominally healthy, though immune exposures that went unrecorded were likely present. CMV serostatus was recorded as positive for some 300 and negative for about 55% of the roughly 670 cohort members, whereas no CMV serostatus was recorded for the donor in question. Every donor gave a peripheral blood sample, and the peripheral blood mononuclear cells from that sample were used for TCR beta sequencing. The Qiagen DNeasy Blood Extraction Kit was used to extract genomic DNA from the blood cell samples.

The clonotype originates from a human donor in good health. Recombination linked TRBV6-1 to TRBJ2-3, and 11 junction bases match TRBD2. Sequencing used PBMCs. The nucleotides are TGTGCCAGCAAAACTAGCGGGGGTTACACAGATACGCAGTATTTT. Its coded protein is CASKTSGGYTDTQYF.